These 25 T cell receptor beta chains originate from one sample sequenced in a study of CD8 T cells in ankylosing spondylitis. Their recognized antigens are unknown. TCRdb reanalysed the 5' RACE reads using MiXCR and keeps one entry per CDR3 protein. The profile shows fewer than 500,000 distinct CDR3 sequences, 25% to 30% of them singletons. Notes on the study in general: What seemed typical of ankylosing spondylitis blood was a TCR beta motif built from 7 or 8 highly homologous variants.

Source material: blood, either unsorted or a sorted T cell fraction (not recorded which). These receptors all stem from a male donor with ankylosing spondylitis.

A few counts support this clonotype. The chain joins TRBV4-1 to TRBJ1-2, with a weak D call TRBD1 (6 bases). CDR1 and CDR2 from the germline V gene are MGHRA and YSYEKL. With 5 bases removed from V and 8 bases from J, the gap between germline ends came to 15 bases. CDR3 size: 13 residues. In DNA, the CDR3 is TGCGCCAGCAGCTCTCAGACAGGCCCGGGCTACACCTTC. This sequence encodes CASSSQTGPGYTF.

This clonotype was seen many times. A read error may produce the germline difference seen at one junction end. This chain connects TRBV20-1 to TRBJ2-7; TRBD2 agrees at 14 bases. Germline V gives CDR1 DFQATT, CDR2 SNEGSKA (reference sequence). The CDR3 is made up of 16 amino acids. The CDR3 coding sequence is TGCAGTGCTAGAGTCCCTTCCCCGGGACTAGCGGGAGCCCAAAGTTTC. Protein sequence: CSARVPSPGLAGAQSF.

The CDR3 nucleotides read TGTGCCAGCAGCTTGTGGGAGGGTGAAAAACTGTTTTTT. Protein product: CASSLWEGEKLFF. The V and J genes are TRBV5-6 and TRBJ1-4; D remains ambiguous. In germline, CDR1 is SGHDT, CDR2 YYEEEE. The length of the CDR3 is 13 residues. V lost 1 base to trimming and J lost 7 bases, with 8 bases between them.

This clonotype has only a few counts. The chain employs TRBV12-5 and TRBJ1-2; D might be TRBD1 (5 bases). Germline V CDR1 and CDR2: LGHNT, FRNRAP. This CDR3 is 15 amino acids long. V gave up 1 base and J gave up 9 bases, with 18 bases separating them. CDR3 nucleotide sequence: TGTGCTAGTGGTTTGGCGCCGGGGCACCTTAGGCGCTACACCTTC. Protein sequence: CASGLAPGHLRRYTF.

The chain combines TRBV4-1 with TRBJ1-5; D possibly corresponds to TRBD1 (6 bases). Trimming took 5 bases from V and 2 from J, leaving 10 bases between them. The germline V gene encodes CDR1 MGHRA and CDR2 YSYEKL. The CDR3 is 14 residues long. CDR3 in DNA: TGCGCCAGCAGCGCCCGACAGGGCAATCAGCCCCAGCATTTT. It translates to CASSARQGNQPQHF.

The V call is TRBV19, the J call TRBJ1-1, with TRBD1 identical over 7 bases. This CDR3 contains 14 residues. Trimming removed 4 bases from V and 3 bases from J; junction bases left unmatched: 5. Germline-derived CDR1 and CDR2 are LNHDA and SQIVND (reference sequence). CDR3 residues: CASSKEGADTEAFF. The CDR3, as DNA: TGTGCCAGTAGTAAGGAGGGGGCCGACACTGAAGCTTTCTTT. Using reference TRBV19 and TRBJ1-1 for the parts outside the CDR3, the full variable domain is DGGITQSPKYLFRKEGQNVTLSCEQNLNHDAMYWYRQDPGQGLRLIYYSQIVNDFQKGDIAEGYSVSREKKESFPLTVTSAQKNPTAFYLCASSKEGADTEAFFGQGTRLTVV.

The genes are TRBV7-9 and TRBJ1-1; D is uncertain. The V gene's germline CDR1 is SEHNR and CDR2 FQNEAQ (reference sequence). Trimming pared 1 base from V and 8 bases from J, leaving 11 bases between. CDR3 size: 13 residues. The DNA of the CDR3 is TGTGCCAGCAGCTTAGTAGAGGGCGCGGAAGCTTTCTTT. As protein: CASSLVEGAEAFF.

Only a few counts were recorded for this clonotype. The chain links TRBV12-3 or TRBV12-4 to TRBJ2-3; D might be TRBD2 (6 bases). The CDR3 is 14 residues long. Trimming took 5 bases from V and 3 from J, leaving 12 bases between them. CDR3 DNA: TGTGCCAGCAGTGCGGGACTTGGGACAGATACGCAGTATTTT. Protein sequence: CASSAGLGTDTQYF.

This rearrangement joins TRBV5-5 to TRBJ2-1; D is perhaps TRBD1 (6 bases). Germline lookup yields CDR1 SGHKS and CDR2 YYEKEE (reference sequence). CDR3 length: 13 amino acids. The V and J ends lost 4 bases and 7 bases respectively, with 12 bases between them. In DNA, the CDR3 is TGTGCCAGCAGCCAACAGGGTAGGAATGAGCAGTTCTTC. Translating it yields CASSQQGRNEQFF.

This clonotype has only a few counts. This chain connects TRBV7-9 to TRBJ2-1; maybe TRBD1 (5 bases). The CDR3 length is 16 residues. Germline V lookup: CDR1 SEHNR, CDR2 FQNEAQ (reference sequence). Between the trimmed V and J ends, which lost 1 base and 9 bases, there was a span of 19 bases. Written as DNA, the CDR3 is TGTGCCAGCAGCTTAGGTTGGGGCGGCACATTGGGTGAGCAGTTCTTC. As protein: CASSLGWGGTLGEQFF.

CDR3 protein: CASSFLPNTEAFF. The CDR3 nucleotides are TGTGCCAGCAGCTTCCTACCGAACACTGAAGCTTTCTTT. The chain has TRBV5-8 and TRBJ1-1; D gene uncertain. Germline values: CDR1 SGHTS, CDR2 YDEGEE. The germline V and J ends were trimmed by 2 bases and 1 base, with 6 bases remaining between them. This CDR3 region has 13 residues. Full variable domain (remainder filled in from reference TRBV5-8 and TRBJ1-1): EAGVTQSPTHLIKTRGQQATLRCSPISGHTSVYWYQQALGLGLQFLLWYDEGEERNRGNFPPRFSGRQFPNYSSELNVNALELEDSALYLCASSFLPNTEAFFGQGTRLTVV.

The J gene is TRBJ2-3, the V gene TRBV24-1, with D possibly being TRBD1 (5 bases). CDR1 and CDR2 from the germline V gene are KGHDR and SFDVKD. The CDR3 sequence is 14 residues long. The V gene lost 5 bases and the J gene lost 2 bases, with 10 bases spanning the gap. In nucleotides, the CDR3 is TGTGCCACCAGTGCATTAGGGGACACAGATACGCAGTATTTT. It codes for CATSALGDTDTQYF.

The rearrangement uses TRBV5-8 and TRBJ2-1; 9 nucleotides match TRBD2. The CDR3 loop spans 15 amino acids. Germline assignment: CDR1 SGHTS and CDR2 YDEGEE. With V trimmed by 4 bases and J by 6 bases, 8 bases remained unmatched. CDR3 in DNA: TGTGCCAGCAGCACTCCGGGACTAGCCACCAATGAGCAGTTCTTC. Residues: CASSTPGLATNEQFF.

DNA of the CDR3: TGTGCCAGCAGCTTAGGGGTTTCGAACACTGAAGCTTTCTTT. Its protein product is CASSLGVSNTEAFF. V gene TRBV7-2 combines with J gene TRBJ1-1; D unresolved. This CDR3 has 14 residues. Trimming left V 1 base short and J 1 base short, with 7 bases between. Germline-derived CDR1 and CDR2 are SGHTA and FQGNSA.

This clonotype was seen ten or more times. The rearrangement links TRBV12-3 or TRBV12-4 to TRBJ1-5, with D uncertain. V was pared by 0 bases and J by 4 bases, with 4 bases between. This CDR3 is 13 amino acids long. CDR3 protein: CASSLAANQPQHF. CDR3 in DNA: TGTGCCAGCAGTTTAGCCGCAAATCAGCCCCAGCATTTT.

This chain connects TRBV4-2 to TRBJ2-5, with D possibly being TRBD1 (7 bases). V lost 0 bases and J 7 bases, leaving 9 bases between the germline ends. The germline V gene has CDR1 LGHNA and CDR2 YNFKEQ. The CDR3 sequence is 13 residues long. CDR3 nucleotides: TGTGCCAGCAGCCAAGATCAGGGGGGGACCCAGTACTTC. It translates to CASSQDQGGTQYF.

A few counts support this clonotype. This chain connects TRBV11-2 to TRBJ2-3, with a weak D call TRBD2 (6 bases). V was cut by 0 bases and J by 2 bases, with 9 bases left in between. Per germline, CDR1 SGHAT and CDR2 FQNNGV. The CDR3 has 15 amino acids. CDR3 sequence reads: CASSLEGLITDTQYF. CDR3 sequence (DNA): TGTGCCAGCAGCTTAGAGGGACTGATCACAGATACGCAGTATTTT.

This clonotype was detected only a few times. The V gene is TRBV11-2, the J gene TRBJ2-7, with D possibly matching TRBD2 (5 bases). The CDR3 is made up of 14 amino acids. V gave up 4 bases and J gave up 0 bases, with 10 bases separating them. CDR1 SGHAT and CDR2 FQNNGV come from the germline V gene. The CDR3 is CASSSLGSSYEQYF. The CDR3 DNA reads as TGTGCCAGCAGCTCTCTAGGGAGCTCCTACGAGCAGTACTTC. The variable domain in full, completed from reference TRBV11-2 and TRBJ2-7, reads EAGVAQSPRYKIIEKRQSVAFWCNPISGHATLYWYQQILGQGPKLLIQFQNNGVVDDSQLPKDRFSAERLKGVDSTLKIQPAKLEDSAVYLCASSSLGSSYEQYFGPGTRLTVT.

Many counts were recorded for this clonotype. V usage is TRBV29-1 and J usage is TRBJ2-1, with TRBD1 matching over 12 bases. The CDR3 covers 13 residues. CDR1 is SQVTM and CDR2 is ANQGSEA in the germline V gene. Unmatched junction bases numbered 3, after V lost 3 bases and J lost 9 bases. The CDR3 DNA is TGCAGCGTTGAGGGGACAGGGGGCAGTGAGCAGTTCTTC. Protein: CSVEGTGGSEQFF.

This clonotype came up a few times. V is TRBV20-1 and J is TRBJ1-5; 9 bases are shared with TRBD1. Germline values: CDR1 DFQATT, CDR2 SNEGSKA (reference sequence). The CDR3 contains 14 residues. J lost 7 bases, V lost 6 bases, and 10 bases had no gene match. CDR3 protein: CSAPGQGQTQPQHF. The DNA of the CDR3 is TGCAGTGCGCCGGGACAGGGACAAACGCAGCCCCAGCATTTT.

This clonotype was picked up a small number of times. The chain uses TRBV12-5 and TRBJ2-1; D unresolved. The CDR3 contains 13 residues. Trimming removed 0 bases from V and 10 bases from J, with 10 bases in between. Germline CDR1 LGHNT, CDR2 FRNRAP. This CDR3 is CASGLVYGSEQFF. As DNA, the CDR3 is TGTGCTAGTGGTTTGGTATACGGATCCGAGCAGTTCTTC.

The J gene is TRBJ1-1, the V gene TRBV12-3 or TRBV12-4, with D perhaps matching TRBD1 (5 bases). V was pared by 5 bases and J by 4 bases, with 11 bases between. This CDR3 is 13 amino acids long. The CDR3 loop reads CASSQGFLTEAFF. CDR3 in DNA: TGTGCCAGCAGTCAGGGATTCCTCACTGAAGCTTTCTTT.

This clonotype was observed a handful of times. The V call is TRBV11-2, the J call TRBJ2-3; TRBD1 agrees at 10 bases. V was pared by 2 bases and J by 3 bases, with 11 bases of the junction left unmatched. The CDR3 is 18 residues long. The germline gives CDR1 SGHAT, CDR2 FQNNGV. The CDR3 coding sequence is TGTGCCAGCAGCTTACGGCGGCCGGGACAGGGGAGGACAGATACGCAGTATTTT. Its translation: CASSLRRPGQGRTDTQYF.

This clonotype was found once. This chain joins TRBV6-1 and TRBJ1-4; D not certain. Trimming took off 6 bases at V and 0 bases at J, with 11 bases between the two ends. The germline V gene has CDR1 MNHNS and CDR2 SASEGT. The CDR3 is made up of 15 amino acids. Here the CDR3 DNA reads TGTGCCAGCAGCTTGATAGTTGCAACTAATGAAAAACTGTTTTTT. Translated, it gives CASSLIVATNEKLFF.

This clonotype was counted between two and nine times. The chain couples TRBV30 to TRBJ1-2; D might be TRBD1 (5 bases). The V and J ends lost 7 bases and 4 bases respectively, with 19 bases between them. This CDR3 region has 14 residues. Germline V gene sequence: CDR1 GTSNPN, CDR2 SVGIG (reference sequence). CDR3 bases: TGTGCCTCCTCCGGGACTCGAGGGCTCTATGGCTACACCTTC. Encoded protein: CASSGTRGLYGYTF.